These 22 T cell receptor beta chains share one sample of origin, sequenced in a study of regulatory T cells in long-lasting Graves disease. Stated time point: newly diagnosed GD, antithyroid drugs for less than 3 months. RNA isolated from PBMCs was used to make the TCR library. Arm-PCR of CDR3 regions and iRepertoire HTBI primers were the basis on which TCR beta libraries were built. TCRdb processed the multiplex PCR reads anew with MiXCR; each CDR3 protein has one entry. The sample yields around 480,000 distinct CDR3 sequences, 15% to 20% seen once. This same sample was also taken into another study, of T cells in Graves' hyperthyroidism and ophthalmopathy.

The source was peripheral blood mononuclear cells (PBMCs), collected at new diagnosis, from a patient treated with antithyroid drugs. The origin of the receptors is a man in his forties or fifties with Graves disease.

The V gene is TRBV28, the J gene TRBJ2-7; a weak D match, TRBD1 (6 bases). V lost 3 bases, J lost 1 base, and 10 bases lay in between. The CDR3 runs 14 residues. Looked up from germline, CDR1 is MDHEN and CDR2 is SYDVKM. The CDR3 DNA reads as TGTGCCAGCAGTTTCCCCGACAGGTCCTACGAGCAGTACTTC. Translating it yields CASSFPDRSYEQYF.

The chain couples TRBV20-1 to TRBJ2-6; no clear D gene. Trimming took off 2 bases at V and 0 bases at J, with 11 bases between the two ends. Germline CDR1 reads DFQATT; CDR2 reads SNEGSKA (reference sequence). The CDR3 runs 16 residues. CDR3 amino acids: CSARPGGSSGANVLTF. The CDR3 DNA reads as TGCAGTGCTAGACCCGGTGGCAGCTCTGGGGCCAACGTCCTGACTTTC.

This clonotype was seen many times. The V and J genes are TRBV3-1 and TRBJ2-5; weak D call: TRBD2 (5 bases). The CDR3 contains 13 residues. Per germline, CDR1 LGHDT and CDR2 YNNKEL (reference sequence). V lost 5 bases and J lost 5, with 12 bases in between. CDR3 coding DNA: TGTGCCAGCAGCTGGAAACGCGGGGAGACCCAGTACTTC. It translates to CASSWKRGETQYF.

The chain recombines TRBV10-3 with TRBJ2-3; possible D gene TRBD2, 6 bases. Trimming pared 4 bases from V and 6 bases from J, leaving 14 bases between. The CDR3 consists of 14 residues. The germline gives CDR1 ENHRY, CDR2 SYGVKD. CDR3 sequence reads: CAISGGTRPDTQYF. The CDR3 DNA reads as TGTGCCATCAGTGGCGGGACCCGCCCGGATACGCAGTATTTT.

This clonotype has at least ten counts. V gene TRBV24-1 combines with J gene TRBJ2-5; 9 nucleotides match TRBD2. V gave up 5 bases and J gave up 2 bases; unmatched junction bases: 5. CDR1 is KGHDR, CDR2 SFDVKD, per germline. This CDR3 contains 15 residues. The CDR3 sequence: CATSASGTNQETQYF. CDR3 DNA sequence: TGTGCCACCAGTGCTAGCGGGACTAATCAAGAGACCCAGTACTTC.

This clonotype occurred many times. This chain links TRBV2 with TRBJ2-5; D is perhaps TRBD1 (6 bases). The CDR3 consists of 15 residues. Trimming took off 5 bases at V and 2 bases at J, with 15 bases between the two ends. Germline V gene data show CDR1 as SNHLY and CDR2 as FYNNEI. CDR3 DNA: TGTGCCAGCAGTACAATTGGACAGCTACAAGAGACCCAGTACTTC. It encodes CASSTIGQLQETQYF.

This clonotype was counted ten times or more. The gene calls are TRBV11-2 and TRBJ2-3; no definite D call. V was pared by 5 bases and J by 4 bases, with 10 bases between. This CDR3 is 13 amino acids long. Germline CDR1 is SGHAT and CDR2 is FQNNGV. CDR3 in amino acids: CASSSFGADTQYF. DNA of the CDR3: TGTGCCAGCAGCAGTTTTGGGGCAGATACGCAGTATTTT.

This clonotype was recorded many times. The chain combines TRBV20-1 with TRBJ2-3, with a possible D match to TRBD1 (5 bases). This CDR3 is 12 amino acids long. The V end lost 5 bases, the J end lost 2 bases, and 8 bases lay between the germline ends. Germline V gene data show CDR1 as DFQATT and CDR2 as SNEGSKA (reference sequence). CDR3 region: CSAVRDTDTQYF. The CDR3 bases are TGCAGTGCTGTCAGGGACACAGATACGCAGTATTTT.

This clonotype was detected a few times. The V and J genes are TRBV18 and TRBJ1-6; TRBD1 might be the D (6 bases). The V and J ends lost 4 bases and 7 bases respectively, with 14 bases between them. The CDR3 runs 15 residues. Per germline, CDR1 KGHSH and CDR2 LQKENI. CDR3 in DNA: TGTGCCAGCTCACTCCAGGACAGAGGGAATTCACCCCTCCACTTT. Translation: CASSLQDRGNSPLHF.

The chain uses TRBV24-1 and TRBJ1-2; maybe TRBD1 (6 bases). The CDR3 is made up of 14 amino acids. V was pared by 11 bases and J by 3 bases, with 18 bases between. Looked up from germline, CDR1 is KGHDR and CDR2 is SFDVKD. The chain's CDR3 is CAIRDGGSDYGYTF. Here the CDR3 DNA reads TGTGCCATCAGGGACGGGGGCTCGGACTATGGCTACACCTTC.

This chain uses TRBV28 with TRBJ2-5, with D possibly called TRBD1 or TRBD2 (5 bases each). Trimming took off 7 bases at V and 2 bases at J, with 14 bases between the two ends. Per the germline V gene, CDR1 is MDHEN and CDR2 is SYDVKM. The CDR3 length is 14 residues. CDR3 residues: CASTLGTEQETQYF. The CDR3 DNA follows: TGTGCCAGCACCCTGGGGACCGAGCAAGAGACCCAGTACTTC.

Only a few counts were recorded for this clonotype. The chain joins TRBV29-1 to TRBJ1-4; 8 bases fit TRBD1. V was pared by 4 bases and J by 7 bases, with 8 bases of the junction left unmatched. The CDR3 contains 14 residues. Germline V gives CDR1 SQVTM, CDR2 ANQGSEA. This CDR3 is CSVGDGTGAEKLFF. In DNA form, the CDR3 reads TGCAGCGTTGGTGACGGGACAGGTGCTGAAAAACTGTTTTTT.

This clonotype was detected ten times or more. The CDR3 region is CATTTTSGGELFF. CDR3 nucleotide sequence: TGTGCCACCACGACTACCTCCGGCGGGGAGCTGTTTTTT. The rearrangement links TRBV7-9 to TRBJ2-2; D might be TRBD2 (5 bases). CDR3 length: 13 amino acids. The V gene's germline CDR1 is SEHNR and CDR2 FQNEAQ (reference sequence). V was clipped by 10 bases and J by 7 bases, with 16 bases between them. Filled out from reference TRBV7-9 and TRBJ2-2, the complete variable domain reads DTGVSQNPRHKITKRGQNVTFRCDPISEHNRLYWYRQTLGQGPEFLTYFQNEAQLEKSRLLSDRFSAERPKGSFSTLEIQRTEQGDSAMYLCATTTTSGGELFFGEGSRLTVL.

This chain links TRBV3-1 with TRBJ2-5; no definite D call. The CDR3 runs 12 residues. The germline V gene encodes CDR1 LGHDT and CDR2 YNNKEL (reference sequence). The V end was cut by 0 bases, the J end by 6 bases, with 5 bases between. CDR3: CASSQDQKTQYF. The DNA for the CDR3 is TGTGCCAGCAGCCAAGATCAGAAGACCCAGTACTTC.

This clonotype was picked up many times. The chain carries TRBV7-3 and TRBJ1-2, with D perhaps matching TRBD1 (5 bases). Germline loops: CDR1 SGHTA, CDR2 FQGTGA. The germline V and J ends were trimmed by 2 bases and 0 bases, with 7 bases remaining between them. CDR3 size: 14 residues. The CDR3 loop is CASSLGAANYGYTF. The CDR3 nucleotides are TGTGCCAGCAGCTTAGGGGCGGCTAACTATGGCTACACCTTC.

This clonotype was detected a few times. The rearrangement joins TRBV6-1 to TRBJ2-3; 11 positions match TRBD2. There are 14 residues in the CDR3. Germline-derived CDR1 and CDR2 are MNHNS and SASEGT. The ends lost 7 bases at V and 6 bases at J; junction bases unmatched: 6. As DNA, the CDR3 is TGTGCCAGCACTCCAGGGACTAGCGGCGATACGCAGTATTTT. Translation: CASTPGTSGDTQYF.

V usage is TRBV19 and J usage is TRBJ1-2; the D gene is possibly TRBD1 (5 bases). Trimming pared 7 bases from V and 5 bases from J, leaving 11 bases between. Looked up from germline, CDR1 is LNHDA and CDR2 is SQIVND (reference sequence). The CDR3 contains 12 residues. The CDR3 DNA is TGTGCCAGTAACCTCGACAGATATGGCTACACCTTC. Its translation is CASNLDRYGYTF.

This clonotype was observed a handful of times. The J gene is TRBJ2-3, the V gene TRBV6-2 or TRBV6-3; no clear D. Trimming removed 0 bases at V and 7 bases at J, with 14 bases between. Germline CDR1 MNHEY, CDR2 SVGEGT. This CDR3 is 15 amino acids long. This CDR3 is CASSYSGPIAYTQYF. The CDR3 nucleotides read TGTGCCAGCAGTTACTCCGGCCCAATAGCTTATACGCAGTATTTT.

Remarks on this clonotype: A read error may be the cause here, since a much bigger clone is one base away. The gene calls are TRBV9 and TRBJ2-1, with TRBD2 matching over 12 bases. CDR1 SGDLS and CDR2 YYNGEE come from the germline V gene. The CDR3 consists of 16 residues. With V trimmed by 0 bases and J by 10 bases, 8 bases remained unmatched. CDR3 sequence (DNA): TGTGCCAGCAGCGTAGGACTAGCGGGAGCGAATTACGAGCAGTTCTTC. Encoded protein: CASSVGLAGANYEQFF. The entire variable domain, with the rest obtained from reference TRBV9 and TRBJ2-1, is as follows: DSGVTQTPKHLITATGQRVTLRCSPRSGDLSVYWYQQSLDQGLQFLIQYYNGEERAKGNILERFSAQQFPDLHSELNLSSLELGDSALYFCASSVGLAGANYEQFFGPGTRLTVL.

About this clonotype: A junction boundary mismatches the germline segment, possibly from a read error. The chain joins TRBV30 to TRBJ1-3; D gene unclear. The germline gives CDR1 GTSNPN, CDR2 SVGIG (reference sequence). This CDR3 spans 13 amino acids. This CDR3 is CAWRASGGNAIYF. CDR3 DNA: TGTGCCTGGAGGGCTTCGGGTGGAAACGCCATATATTTT.

This clonotype was detected many times. CDR3 coding DNA: TGTGCCAGCAGTGAGGCCGTATACTATGGCTACACCTTC. Translated: CASSEAVYYGYTF. V usage is TRBV2 and J usage is TRBJ1-2, with D hard to call. Per germline, CDR1 SNHLY and CDR2 FYNNEI. CDR3 length equals 13 residues. With 3 bases removed from V and 3 bases from J, the gap between germline ends came to 8 bases.

The genes are TRBV29-1 and TRBJ2-1; tentatively, D is TRBD2 (7 bases). Germline V lookup: CDR1 SQVTM, CDR2 ANQGSEA. The ends were cut back, 8 bases at V and 8 bases at J, with 19 bases in the middle. This CDR3 is built from 13 residues. CDR3 sequence (DNA): TGCAGCTCCGAGGGGGAGGGCCCTGATGAGCAGTTCTTC. Amino acids: CSSEGEGPDEQFF.